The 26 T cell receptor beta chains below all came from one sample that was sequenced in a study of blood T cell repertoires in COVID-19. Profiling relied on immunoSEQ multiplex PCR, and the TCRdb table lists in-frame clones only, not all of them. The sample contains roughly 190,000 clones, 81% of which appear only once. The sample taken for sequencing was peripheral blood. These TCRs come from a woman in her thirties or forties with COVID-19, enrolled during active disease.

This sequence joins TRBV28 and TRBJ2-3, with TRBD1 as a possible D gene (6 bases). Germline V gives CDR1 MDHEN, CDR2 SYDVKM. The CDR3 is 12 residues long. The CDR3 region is CVTQGGTDTQYF. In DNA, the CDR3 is TGTGTCACACAGGGAGGCACAGATACGCAGTATTTT.

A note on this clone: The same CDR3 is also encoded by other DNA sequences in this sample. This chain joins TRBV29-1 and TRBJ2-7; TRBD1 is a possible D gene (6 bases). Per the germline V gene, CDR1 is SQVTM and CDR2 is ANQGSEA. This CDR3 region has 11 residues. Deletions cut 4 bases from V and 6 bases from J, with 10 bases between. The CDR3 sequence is CSVVQGGEQYF. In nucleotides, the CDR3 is TGCAGCGTTGTACAGGGCGGCGAGCAGTACTTC.

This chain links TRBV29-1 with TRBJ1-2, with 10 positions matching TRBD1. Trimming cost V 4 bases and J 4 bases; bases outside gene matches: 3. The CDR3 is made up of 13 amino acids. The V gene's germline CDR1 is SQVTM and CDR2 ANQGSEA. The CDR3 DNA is TGCAGCGTTGTGACAGGGGGCGTCTATGGCTACACCTTC. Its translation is CSVVTGGVYGYTF.

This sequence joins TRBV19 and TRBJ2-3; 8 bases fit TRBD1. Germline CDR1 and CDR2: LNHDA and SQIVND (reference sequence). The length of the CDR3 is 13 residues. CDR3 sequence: CASGTGHTDTQYF. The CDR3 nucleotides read TGTGCGTCCGGGACAGGCCACACAGATACGCAGTATTTT.

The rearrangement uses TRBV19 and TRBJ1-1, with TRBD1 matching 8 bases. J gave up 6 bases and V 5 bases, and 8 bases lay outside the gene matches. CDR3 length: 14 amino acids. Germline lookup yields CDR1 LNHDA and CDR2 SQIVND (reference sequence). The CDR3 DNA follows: TGTGCCAGTAGTTTGGGACAGGTTTTTTCTGAAGCTTTCTTT. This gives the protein CASSLGQVFSEAFF.

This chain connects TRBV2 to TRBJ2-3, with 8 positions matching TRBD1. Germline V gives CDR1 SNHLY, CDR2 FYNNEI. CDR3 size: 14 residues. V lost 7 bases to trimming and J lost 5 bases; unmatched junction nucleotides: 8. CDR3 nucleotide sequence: TGTGCCAGCAATGGACAGGGAGGTGGAGATACGCAGTATTTT. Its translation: CASNGQGGGDTQYF.

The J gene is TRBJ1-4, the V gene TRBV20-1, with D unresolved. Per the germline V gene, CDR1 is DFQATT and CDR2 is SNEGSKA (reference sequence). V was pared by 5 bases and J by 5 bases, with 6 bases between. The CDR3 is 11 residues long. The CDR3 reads CSAPVNEKLFF. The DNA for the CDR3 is TGCAGTGCTCCGGTAAATGAAAAACTGTTTTTT.

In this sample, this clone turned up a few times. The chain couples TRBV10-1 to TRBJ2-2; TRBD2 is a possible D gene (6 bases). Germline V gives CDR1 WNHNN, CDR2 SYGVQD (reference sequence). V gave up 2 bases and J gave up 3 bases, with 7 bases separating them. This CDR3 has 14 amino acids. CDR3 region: CASSERRDTGELFF. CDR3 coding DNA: TGCGCCAGCAGTGAGCGGAGGGACACCGGGGAGCTGTTTTTT.

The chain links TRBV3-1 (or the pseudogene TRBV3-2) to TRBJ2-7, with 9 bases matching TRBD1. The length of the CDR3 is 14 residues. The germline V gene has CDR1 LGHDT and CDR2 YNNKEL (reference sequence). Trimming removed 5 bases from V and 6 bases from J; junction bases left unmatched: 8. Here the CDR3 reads CASSKRTGEFEQYF. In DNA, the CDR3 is TGTGCCAGCAGCAAGAGGACAGGGGAGTTCGAGCAGTACTTC.

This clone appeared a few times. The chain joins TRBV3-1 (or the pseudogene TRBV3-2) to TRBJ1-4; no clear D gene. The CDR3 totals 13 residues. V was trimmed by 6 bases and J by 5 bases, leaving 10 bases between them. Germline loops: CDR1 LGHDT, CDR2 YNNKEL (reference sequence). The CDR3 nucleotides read TGTGCCAGCAGACCCCCGGGGAATGAAAAACTGTTTTTT. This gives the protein CASRPPGNEKLFF.

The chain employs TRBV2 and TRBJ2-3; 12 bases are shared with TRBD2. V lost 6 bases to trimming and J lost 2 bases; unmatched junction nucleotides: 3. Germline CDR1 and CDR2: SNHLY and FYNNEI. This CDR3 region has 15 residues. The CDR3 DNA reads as TGTGCCAGCAGAGGACTAGCGGGATTCACAGATACGCAGTATTTT. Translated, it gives CASRGLAGFTDTQYF. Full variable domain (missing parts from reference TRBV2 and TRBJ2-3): EPEVTQTPSHQVTQMGQEVILRCVPISNHLYFYWYRQILGQKVEFLVSFYNNEISEKSEIFDDQFSVERPDGSNFTLKIRSTKLEDSAMYFCASRGLAGFTDTQYFGPGTRLTVL.

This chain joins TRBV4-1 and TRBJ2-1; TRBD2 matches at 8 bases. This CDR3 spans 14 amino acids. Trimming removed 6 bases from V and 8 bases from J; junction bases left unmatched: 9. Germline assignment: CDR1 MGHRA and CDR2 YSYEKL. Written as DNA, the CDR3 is TGCGCCAGCAGTCTAGCGGGTGGGAGGTATGAGCAGTTCTTC. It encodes CASSLAGGRYEQFF.

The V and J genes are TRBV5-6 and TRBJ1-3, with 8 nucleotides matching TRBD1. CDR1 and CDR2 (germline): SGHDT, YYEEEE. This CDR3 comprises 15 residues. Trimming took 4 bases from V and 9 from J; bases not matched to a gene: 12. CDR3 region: CASSHRTGPGSTIYF. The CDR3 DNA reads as TGTGCCAGCAGCCACCGGACAGGGCCGGGTTCCACCATATATTTT.

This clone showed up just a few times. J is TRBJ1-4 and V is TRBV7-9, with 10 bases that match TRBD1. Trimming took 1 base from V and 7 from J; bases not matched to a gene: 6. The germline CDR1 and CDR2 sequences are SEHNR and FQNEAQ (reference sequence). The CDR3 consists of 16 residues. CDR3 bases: TGTGCCAGCAGCTTAGGGACAGGGGGAGGCGGTGAAAAACTGTTTTTT. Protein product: CASSLGTGGGGEKLFF.

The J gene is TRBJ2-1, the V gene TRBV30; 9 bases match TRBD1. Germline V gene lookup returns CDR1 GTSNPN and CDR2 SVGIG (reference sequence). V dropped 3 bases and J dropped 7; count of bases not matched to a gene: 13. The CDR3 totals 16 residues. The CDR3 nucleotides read TGTGCCTGGAGCGGAAACCCGGGACAGGGAGTGAATGAGCAGTTCTTC. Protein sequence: CAWSGNPGQGVNEQFF. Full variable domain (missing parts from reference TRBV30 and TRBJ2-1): SQTIHQWPATLVQPVGSPLSLECTVEGTSNPNLYWYRQAAGRGLQLLFYSVGIGQISSEVPQNLSASRPQDRQFILSSKKLLLSDSGFYLCAWSGNPGQGVNEQFFGPGTRLTVL.

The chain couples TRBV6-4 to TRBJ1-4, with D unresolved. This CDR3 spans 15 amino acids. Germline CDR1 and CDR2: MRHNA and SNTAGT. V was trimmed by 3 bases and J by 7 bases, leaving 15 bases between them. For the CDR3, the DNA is TGTGCCAGCAGTGAATCGGGATACGAGGGTGAAAAACTGTTTTTT. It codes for CASSESGYEGEKLFF.

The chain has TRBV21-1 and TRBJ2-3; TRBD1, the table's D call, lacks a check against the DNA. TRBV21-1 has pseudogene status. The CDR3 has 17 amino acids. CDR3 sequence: CASSKLKQGASTDTQYF. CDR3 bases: TGTGCCAGCAGCAAACTAAAGCAGGGGGCTAGCACAGATACGCAGTATTTT.

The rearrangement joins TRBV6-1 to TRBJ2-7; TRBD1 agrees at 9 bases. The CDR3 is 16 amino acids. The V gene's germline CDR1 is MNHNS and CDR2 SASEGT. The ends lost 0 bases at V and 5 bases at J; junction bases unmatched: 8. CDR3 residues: CASSEAGGTGGDEQYV. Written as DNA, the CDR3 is TGTGCCAGCAGTGAAGCGGGCGGAACAGGGGGCGACGAGCAGTACGTC.

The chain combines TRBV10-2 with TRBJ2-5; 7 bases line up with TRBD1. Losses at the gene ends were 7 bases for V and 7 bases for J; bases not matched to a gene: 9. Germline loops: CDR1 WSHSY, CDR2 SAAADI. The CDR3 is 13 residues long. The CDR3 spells CASTGRGRRTQYF. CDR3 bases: TGCGCCAGCACCGGCAGGGGGAGACGGACCCAGTACTTC.

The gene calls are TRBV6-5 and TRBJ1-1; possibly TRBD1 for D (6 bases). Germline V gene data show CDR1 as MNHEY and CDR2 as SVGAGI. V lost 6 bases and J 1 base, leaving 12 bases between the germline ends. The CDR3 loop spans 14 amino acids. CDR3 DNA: TGTGCCAGCAGCCCGGGACATTCGAACACTGAAGCTTTCTTT. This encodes CASSPGHSNTEAFF.

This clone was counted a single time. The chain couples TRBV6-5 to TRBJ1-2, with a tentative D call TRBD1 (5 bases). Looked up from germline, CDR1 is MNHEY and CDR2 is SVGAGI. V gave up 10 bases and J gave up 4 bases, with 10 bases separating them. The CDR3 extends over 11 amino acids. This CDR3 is CATKGVYGYTF. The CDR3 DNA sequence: TGTGCCACAAAAGGGGTCTATGGCTACACCTTC.

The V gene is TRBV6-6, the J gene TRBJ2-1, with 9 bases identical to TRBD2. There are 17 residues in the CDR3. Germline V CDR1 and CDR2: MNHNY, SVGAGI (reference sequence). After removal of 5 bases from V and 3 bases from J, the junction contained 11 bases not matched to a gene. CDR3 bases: TGTGCCAGCAGTCGAGATCAGCGGGAGGCACTCTACAATGAGCAGTTCTTC. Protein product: CASSRDQREALYNEQFF.

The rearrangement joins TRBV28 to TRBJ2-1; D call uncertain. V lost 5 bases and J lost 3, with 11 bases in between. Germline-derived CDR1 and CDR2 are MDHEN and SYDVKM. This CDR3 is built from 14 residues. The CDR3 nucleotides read TGTGCCAGCAGTCCCCCGCCTAGCTACAATGAGCAGTTCTTC. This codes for CASSPPPSYNEQFF.

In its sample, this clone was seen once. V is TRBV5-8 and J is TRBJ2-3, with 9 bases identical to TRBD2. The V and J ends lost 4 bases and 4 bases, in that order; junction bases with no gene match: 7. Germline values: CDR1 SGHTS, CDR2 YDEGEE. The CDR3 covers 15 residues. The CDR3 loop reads CASSPSGGFPDTQYF. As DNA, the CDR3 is TGTGCCAGCAGCCCCAGCGGGGGGTTCCCAGATACGCAGTATTTT.

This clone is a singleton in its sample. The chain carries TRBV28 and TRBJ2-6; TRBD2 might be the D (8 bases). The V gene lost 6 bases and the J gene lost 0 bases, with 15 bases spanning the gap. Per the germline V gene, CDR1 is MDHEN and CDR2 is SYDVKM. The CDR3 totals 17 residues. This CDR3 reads CASSVAGQISGANVLTF. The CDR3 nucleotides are TGTGCCAGCAGCGTAGCGGGACAGATCTCTGGGGCCAACGTCCTGACTTTC.

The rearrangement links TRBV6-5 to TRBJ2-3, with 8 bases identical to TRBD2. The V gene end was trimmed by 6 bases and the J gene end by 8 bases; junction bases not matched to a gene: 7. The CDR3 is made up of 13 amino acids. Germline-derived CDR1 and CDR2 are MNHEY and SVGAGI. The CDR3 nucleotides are TGTGCCAGCAGGGGGACTAGTGGAGTTACGCAGTATTTT. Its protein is CASRGTSGVTQYF.